This T cell receptor (beta chain) was sequenced in a study of Ad26.COV2.S vaccination and SARS-CoV-2 variants. Study-level background: The authors gave Ad26.COV2.S intramuscularly, either once or twice 56 days apart. Findings and limits, study-wide: Quantification of TCR breadth and depth may have yielded underestimates of total T cell responses.

This CDR3 has 17 amino acids. Germline loops: CDR1 SEHNR, CDR2 FQNEAQ (reference sequence). J lost 3 bases, V lost 6 bases, and 17 bases had no gene match. The treatment was: about 20 received Ad26.COV2.S at low or high dose, single or two shots; about five received placebo; per-sample allocation not given. On day 63 after the first injection, vaccine and placebo recipients gave samples. Only in-frame clones appear in the TCRdb table, and some are missing; sequencing was by immunoSEQ multiplex PCR. The sample carries about 350,000 clones, 75% to 90% recorded once. A remark on this clone: Its antigen is as yet unknown.

This TCR was sampled from a person aged 18 to 65 who received the Ad26.COV2.S COVID-19 vaccine or a placebo. V is TRBV7-9 and J is TRBJ2-7, with 7 positions matching TRBD2. The sample here was peripheral blood, taken in a trial of Ad26.COV2.S vaccine versus placebo. The CDR3, as DNA: TGTGCCAGCAGTACACCCATTGATGAAGCGGGGTTCTACGAGCAGTACTTC. Encoded protein: CASSTPIDEAGFYEQYF. Complete variable domain (other parts from reference TRBV7-9 and TRBJ2-7): DTGVSQNPRHKITKRGQNVTFRCDPISEHNRLYWYRQTLGQGPEFLTYFQNEAQLEKSRLLSDRFSAERPKGSFSTLEIQRTEQGDSAMYLCASSTPIDEAGFYEQYFGPGTRLTVT.